The sequence of this T cell receptor (beta chain) was determined in a study of blood T cell repertoires in COVID-19. Background on the study: Donors in the United States, Italy and Spain gave samples during acute or convalescent COVID-19.

In the study's own analysis: Nucleated cell counts were estimated from reference gene primer amplification. Method: immunoSEQ multiplex PCR; TCRdb's copy keeps in-frame clones and lacks some. V, J and clone size are those of that table, while D and trimming were read from the DNA. The sample carries some 270,000 clones, approximately 90% recorded once. The CDR3 runs to 12 residues. In germline, CDR1 is MNHEY, CDR2 SVGEGT. The V end lost 6 bases, the J end lost 11 bases, and 17 bases lay between the germline ends. The participants were between about 18 and 90 years old and came from some 25 US areas. Specimen: PBMCs or T cells enriched from blood (not recorded which). The clonotype originates from a woman aged 25 to 39 with acute COVID-19. The V call is TRBV6-2 or TRBV6-3, the J call TRBJ2-7; TRBD1 might be the D (6 bases). Here the CDR3 reads CASSAQGLGEYF. The CDR3 DNA reads as TGTGCCAGCAGCGCACAGGGTTTAGGGGAGTACTTC.